These 16 T cell receptor beta chains originate from one sample sequenced in a study of metastatic and nonmetastatic thyroid tumors. Patients underwent thyroid surgery, and none had received any treatment before it. TCRdb re-called clones from the PCR reads using MiXCR. The table has roughly 29,000 clones, 20% to 25% seen once. What was sequenced was blood. These receptors were taken from a female donor with papillary thyroid cancer or a benign thyroid nodule (not recorded which). Some clones in this sample may be carry-over from other donors' samples.

This clone was seen a few times. CDR3 loop: CASSWRTGRTGELFF. Written as DNA, the CDR3 is TGTGCCAGCAGTTGGAGGACAGGGCGGACCGGGGAGCTGTTTTTT. The rearrangement uses TRBV12-3 or TRBV12-4 and TRBJ2-2, with TRBD1 matching 8 bases. This CDR3 comprises 15 residues. The V segment lost 4 bases and the J segment 5 bases; nucleotides outside the gene matches: 6.

This clone was detected a few times. This chain joins TRBV7-3 and TRBJ2-5; tentatively, D is TRBD2 (5 bases). CDR3 size: 15 residues. Trimming left V 2 bases short and J 4 bases short, with 14 bases between. Germline V gene data show CDR1 as SGHTA and CDR2 as FQGTGA. The CDR3 DNA sequence: TGTGCCAGCAGCTTATCGTCGGGAAGAGGAGAGACCCAGTACTTC. Its protein product is CASSLSSGRGETQYF.

This clone was seen many times. J is TRBJ1-4 and V is TRBV6-1; no definite D call. Germline assignment: CDR1 MNHNS and CDR2 SASEGT. V lost 6 bases and J 6 bases, leaving 20 bases between the germline ends. The CDR3 loop spans 16 amino acids. CDR3 loop: CASRSVAARRDEKLFF. The CDR3, as DNA: TGTGCCAGCAGGTCAGTGGCGGCTCGGCGGGATGAAAAACTGTTTTTT.

This clone was seen at least ten times. V gene TRBV12-5 combines with J gene TRBJ2-5, with D unclear. The CDR3 runs 11 residues. The germline V gene has CDR1 LGHNT and CDR2 FRNRAP. V was clipped by 3 bases and J by 7 bases, with 6 bases between them. CDR3 sequence: CASGFMGTQYF. In DNA, the CDR3 is TGTGCTAGTGGTTTCATGGGGACCCAGTACTTC.

The table lists this clone with many counts. The rearrangement uses TRBV11-1 and TRBJ2-5; 16 bases agree with TRBD2. The germline gives CDR1 SGHAT, CDR2 FQDESV (reference sequence). V lost 5 bases, J lost 4 bases, and 10 bases stayed unmatched. This CDR3 is 18 amino acids long. Here the CDR3 DNA reads TGTGCCAGCAGCCCCGGGACTAGCGGGGGGGCCCCTCGAGAGACCCAGTACTTC. Protein product: CASSPGTSGGAPRETQYF.

This clone was detected many times. The chain recombines TRBV5-8 with TRBJ2-7, with D possibly matching TRBD2 (5 bases). Germline values: CDR1 SGHTS, CDR2 YDEGEE. Trimming took 4 bases from V and 9 from J, leaving 23 bases between them. The CDR3 has 15 residues. The CDR3 DNA reads TGTGCCAGCAGCGTCCTATCCTCGGGAAGGGCTGGGCAGTACTTC. Amino acid sequence: CASSVLSSGRAGQYF.

This clone was seen only a few times. The V gene is TRBV19, the J gene TRBJ1-2; tentatively, D is TRBD1 (6 bases). Trimming removed 7 bases at V and 4 bases at J, with 13 bases between. Germline lookup yields CDR1 LNHDA and CDR2 SQIVND (reference sequence). There are 13 residues in the CDR3. In DNA form, the CDR3 reads TGTGCCAGTACCCCCGGGACAAGCTATGGCTACACCTTC. Translating gives CASTPGTSYGYTF. Supplemented by reference TRBV19 and TRBJ1-2, the full variable domain reads DGGITQSPKYLFRKEGQNVTLSCEQNLNHDAMYWYRQDPGQGLRLIYYSQIVNDFQKGDIAEGYSVSREKKESFPLTVTSAQKNPTAFYLCASTPGTSYGYTFGSGTRLTVV.

This clone showed up many times. The chain joins TRBV5-1 to TRBJ1-1; 10 bases fit TRBD1. This CDR3 region has 14 residues. The V and J ends lost 4 bases and 5 bases, in that order; junction bases with no gene match: 5. Germline V lookup: CDR1 SGHRS, CDR2 YFSETQ. The CDR3 DNA follows: TGCGCCAGCAGCCCGGACAGGGGGAGGACTGAAGCTTTCTTT. Its protein product is CASSPDRGRTEAFF.

This clone was seen a handful of times. The chain recombines TRBV10-2 with TRBJ2-1; 9 nucleotides match TRBD2. Germline lookup yields CDR1 WSHSY and CDR2 SAAADI. V lost 10 bases to trimming and J lost 6 bases; unmatched junction nucleotides: 10. The CDR3 sequence is 14 residues long. The CDR3 sequence: CATGGSGGINEQFF. CDR3 sequence (DNA): TGCGCCACCGGGGGTAGCGGGGGCATCAATGAGCAGTTCTTC.

The chain joins TRBV20-1 to TRBJ2-7, with TRBD2 identical over 11 bases. CDR1 and CDR2 from the germline V gene are DFQATT and SNEGSKA (reference sequence). The CDR3 runs 17 residues. After removal of 0 bases from V and 8 bases from J, the junction contained 15 bases not matched to a gene. CDR3 sequence reads: CSARDGELAGDVYKQYF. In DNA, the CDR3 is TGCAGTGCTAGAGATGGGGAACTAGCGGGAGACGTTTACAAGCAGTACTTC.

This clone came up many times. The V and J genes are TRBV27 and TRBJ2-5; 11 bases match TRBD2. CDR1 MNHEY and CDR2 SMNVEV come from the germline V gene (reference sequence). This CDR3 comprises 15 residues. With 7 bases clipped from V and 4 bases from J, the junction kept 8 bases outside the gene matches. Written as DNA, the CDR3 is TGTGCCAGCACCCGGTTAGCGGGGGGGATAGAGACCCAGTACTTC. Its protein product is CASTRLAGGIETQYF.

This clone was counted between two and nine times. The V gene is TRBV20-1, the J gene TRBJ1-2; D is ambiguous. V was shortened by 5 bases and J by 5 bases, with 9 bases between the two germline ends. The CDR3 totals 11 residues. Germline CDR1 reads DFQATT; CDR2 reads SNEGSKA (reference sequence). The CDR3 region is CSAGSGYGYTF. CDR3 sequence (DNA): TGCAGTGCTGGCTCCGGATATGGCTACACCTTC.

Note on this clone: Its ends do not fully match the called genes, so a read error is possible. The chain joins TRBV6-1 to TRBJ2-5; D may be TRBD1 (6 bases). The CDR3 sequence is 14 residues long. Germline V lookup: CDR1 MNHNS, CDR2 SASEGT. The CDR3 DNA reads TGTGCCAGCAGGCCCAACAGGGATCAAGGGACCCAGTACTTC. It translates to CASRPNRDQGTQYF.

This clone was seen only a few times. The chain carries TRBV25-1 and TRBJ1-2; the D gene is possibly TRBD1 (5 bases). CDR3 length equals 14 residues. V lost 10 bases to trimming and J lost 2 bases, with 17 bases between them. Germline V gene sequence: CDR1 MGHDK, CDR2 SYGVNS. The CDR3 DNA reads TGTGCCAAAAAATACAGATGGGGGAACTATGGCTACACCTTC. Its protein is CAKKYRWGNYGYTF.

The CDR3 nucleotides are TGTGCCAGCTCACCACAGGGTCCCTACGAGCAGTACTTC. It is translated as CASSPQGPYEQYF. The V gene is TRBV18, the J gene TRBJ2-7; D is undetermined. Germline lookup yields CDR1 KGHSH and CDR2 LQKENI. The CDR3 is 13 residues long. The V and J ends lost 1 base and 2 bases respectively, with 6 bases between them.

The sample holds a few counts of this clone. V and J are TRBV7-9 and TRBJ2-5; the match to TRBD2 covers 11 bases. Trimming removed 4 bases from V and 3 bases from J; junction bases left unmatched: 1. The CDR3 contains 14 residues. Germline CDR1 is SEHNR and CDR2 is FQNEAQ (reference sequence). CDR3 sequence (DNA): TGTGCCAGCAGCTCGACTAGCGGGAAAGAGACCCAGTACTTC. It encodes CASSSTSGKETQYF.